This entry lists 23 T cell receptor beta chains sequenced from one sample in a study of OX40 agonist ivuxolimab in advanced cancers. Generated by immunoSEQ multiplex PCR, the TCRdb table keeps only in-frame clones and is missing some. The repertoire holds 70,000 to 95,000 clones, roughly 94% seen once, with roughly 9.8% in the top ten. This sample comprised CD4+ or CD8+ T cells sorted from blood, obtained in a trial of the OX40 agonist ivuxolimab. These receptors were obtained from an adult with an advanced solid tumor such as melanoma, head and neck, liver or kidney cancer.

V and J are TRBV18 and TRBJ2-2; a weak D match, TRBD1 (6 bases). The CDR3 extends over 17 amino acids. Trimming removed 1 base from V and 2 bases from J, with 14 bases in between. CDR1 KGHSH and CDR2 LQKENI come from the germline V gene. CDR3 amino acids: CASSPQARDINTGELFF. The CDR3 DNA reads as TGTGCCAGCTCACCACAGGCCAGGGACATAAACACCGGGGAGCTGTTTTTT.

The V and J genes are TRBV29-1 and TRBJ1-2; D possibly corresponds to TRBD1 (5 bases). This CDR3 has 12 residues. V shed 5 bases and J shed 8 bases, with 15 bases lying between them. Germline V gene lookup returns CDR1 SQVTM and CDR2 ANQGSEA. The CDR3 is CSVPRDRSGYTF. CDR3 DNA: TGCAGCGTTCCTAGAGACAGATCGGGCTACACCTTC.

The CDR3 nucleotides read TGTGCCAGCAAGGGTAGGGGGCCCTCCGAGCAGTACTTC. This translates into CASKGRGPSEQYF. This chain links TRBV6-5 with TRBJ2-7; 7 nucleotides agree with TRBD1. After removal of 7 bases from V and 6 bases from J, the junction contained 9 bases not matched to a gene. Germline V gene data show CDR1 as MNHEY and CDR2 as SVGAGI. CDR3 length: 13 amino acids.

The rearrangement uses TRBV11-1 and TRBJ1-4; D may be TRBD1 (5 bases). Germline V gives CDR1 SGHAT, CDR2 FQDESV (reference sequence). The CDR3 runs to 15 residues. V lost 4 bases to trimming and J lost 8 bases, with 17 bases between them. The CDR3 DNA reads TGTGCCAGCAGCTCCTTCGGGACCCCGAAAGAAAAACTGTTTTTT. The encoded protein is CASSSFGTPKEKLFF. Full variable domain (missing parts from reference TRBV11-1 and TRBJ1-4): EAEVAQSPRYKITEKSQAVAFWCDPISGHATLYWYRQILGQGPELLVQFQDESVVDDSQLPKDRFSAERLKGVDSTLKIQPAELGDSAMYLCASSSFGTPKEKLFFGSGTQLSVL.

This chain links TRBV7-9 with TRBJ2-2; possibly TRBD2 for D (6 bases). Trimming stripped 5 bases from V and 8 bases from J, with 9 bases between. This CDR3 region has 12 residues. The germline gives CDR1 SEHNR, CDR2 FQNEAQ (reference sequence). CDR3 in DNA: TGTGCCAGCAGCGGGAGCGGGGGGGAGCTGTTTTTT. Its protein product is CASSGSGGELFF.

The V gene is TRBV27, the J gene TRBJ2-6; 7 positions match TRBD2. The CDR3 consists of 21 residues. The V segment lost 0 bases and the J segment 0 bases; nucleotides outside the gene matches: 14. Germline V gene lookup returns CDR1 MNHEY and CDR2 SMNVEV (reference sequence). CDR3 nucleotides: TGTGCCAGCAGTTTATCGGCGGGACTAAGCTTCTCTCTCTCTGGGGCCAACGTCCTGACTTTC. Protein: CASSLSAGLSFSLSGANVLTF.

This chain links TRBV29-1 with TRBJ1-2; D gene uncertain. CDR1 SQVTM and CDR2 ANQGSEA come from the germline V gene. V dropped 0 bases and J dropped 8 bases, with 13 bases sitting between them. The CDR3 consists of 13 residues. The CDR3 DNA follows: TGCAGCGTTGAAGATCTTCGGGAATTAGGCTACACCTTC. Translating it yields CSVEDLRELGYTF.

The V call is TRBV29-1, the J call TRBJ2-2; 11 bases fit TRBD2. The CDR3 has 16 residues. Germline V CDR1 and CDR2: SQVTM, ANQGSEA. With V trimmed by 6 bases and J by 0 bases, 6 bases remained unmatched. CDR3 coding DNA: TGCAGCGTGCGACTAGCGGGGCACGCGAACACCGGGGAGCTGTTTTTT. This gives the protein CSVRLAGHANTGELFF.

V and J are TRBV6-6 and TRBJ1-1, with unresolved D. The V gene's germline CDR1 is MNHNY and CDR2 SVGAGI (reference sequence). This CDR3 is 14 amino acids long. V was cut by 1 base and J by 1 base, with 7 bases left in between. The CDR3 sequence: CASSYFGENTEAFF. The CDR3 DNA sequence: TGTGCCAGCAGTTACTTTGGGGAGAACACTGAAGCTTTCTTT.

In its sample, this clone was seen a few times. CDR3 amino acids: CASRPGLAGSETQYF. Written as DNA, the CDR3 is TGTGCCAGCAGGCCGGGACTAGCGGGATCAGAGACCCAGTACTTC. V gene TRBV7-3 combines with J gene TRBJ2-5, with 13 bases fitting TRBD2. V lost 6 bases to trimming and J lost 4 bases; unmatched junction nucleotides: 5. The CDR3 is made up of 15 amino acids. Germline V gene data show CDR1 as SGHTA and CDR2 as FQGTGA. Full variable domain (missing parts from reference TRBV7-3 and TRBJ2-5): GAGVSQTPSNKVTEKGKYVELRCDPISGHTALYWYRQSLGQGPEFLIYFQGTGAADDSGLPNDRFFAVRPEGSVSTLKIQRTERGDSAVYLCASRPGLAGSETQYFGPGTRLLVL.

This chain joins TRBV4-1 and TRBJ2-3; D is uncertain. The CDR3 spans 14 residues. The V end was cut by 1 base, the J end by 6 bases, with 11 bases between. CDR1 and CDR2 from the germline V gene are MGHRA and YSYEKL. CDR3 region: CASSQVNLGDTQYF. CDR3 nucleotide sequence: TGCGCCAGCAGCCAAGTTAACCTGGGGGATACGCAGTATTTT.

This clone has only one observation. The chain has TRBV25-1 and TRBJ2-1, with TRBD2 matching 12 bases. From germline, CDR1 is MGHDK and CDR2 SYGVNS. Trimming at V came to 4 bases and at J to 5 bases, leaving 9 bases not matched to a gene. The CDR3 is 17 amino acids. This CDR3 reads CASSGPILAGGNNEQFF. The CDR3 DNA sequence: TGTGCCAGCAGTGGCCCCATTCTAGCGGGGGGGAACAATGAGCAGTTCTTC.

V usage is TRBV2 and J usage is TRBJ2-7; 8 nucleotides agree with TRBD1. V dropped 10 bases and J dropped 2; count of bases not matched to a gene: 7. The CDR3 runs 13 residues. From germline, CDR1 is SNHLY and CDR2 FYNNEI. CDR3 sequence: CANGGQETYEQYF. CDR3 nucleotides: TGTGCCAATGGGGGACAGGAGACCTACGAGCAGTACTTC.

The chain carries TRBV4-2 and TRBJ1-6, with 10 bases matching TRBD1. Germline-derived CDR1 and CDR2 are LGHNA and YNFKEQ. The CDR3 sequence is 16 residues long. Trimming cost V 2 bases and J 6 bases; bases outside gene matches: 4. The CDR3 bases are TGTGCCAGCAGCCAACCCGGGACAGGGGTTAATTCACCCCTCCACTTT. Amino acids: CASSQPGTGVNSPLHF.

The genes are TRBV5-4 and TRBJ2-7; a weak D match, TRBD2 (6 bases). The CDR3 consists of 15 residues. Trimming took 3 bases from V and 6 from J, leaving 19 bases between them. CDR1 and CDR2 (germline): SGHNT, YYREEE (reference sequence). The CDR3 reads CASSSGGVVFGEQYF. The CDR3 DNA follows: TGTGCCAGCAGCTCAGGAGGGGTCGTGTTCGGCGAGCAGTACTTC. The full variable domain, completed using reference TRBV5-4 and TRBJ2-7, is ETGVTQSPTHLIKTRGQQVTLRCSSQSGHNTVSWYQQALGQGPQFIFQYYREEENGRGNFPPRFSGLQFPNYSSELNVNALELDDSALYLCASSSGGVVFGEQYFGPGTRLTVT.

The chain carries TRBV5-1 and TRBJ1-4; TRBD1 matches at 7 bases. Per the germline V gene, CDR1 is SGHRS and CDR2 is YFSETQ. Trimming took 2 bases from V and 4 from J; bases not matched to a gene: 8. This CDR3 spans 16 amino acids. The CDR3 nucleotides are TGCGCCAGCAGCTTATCCCGACAGGGCTTTAATGAAAAACTGTTTTTT. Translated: CASSLSRQGFNEKLFF.

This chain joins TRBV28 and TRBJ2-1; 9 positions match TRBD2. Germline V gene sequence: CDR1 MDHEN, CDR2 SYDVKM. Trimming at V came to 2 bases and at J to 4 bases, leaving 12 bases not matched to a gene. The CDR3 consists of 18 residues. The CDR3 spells CASSLRDAGGPGYNEQFF. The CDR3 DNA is TGTGCCAGCAGTTTACGGGACGCGGGGGGGCCAGGGTACAATGAGCAGTTCTTC.

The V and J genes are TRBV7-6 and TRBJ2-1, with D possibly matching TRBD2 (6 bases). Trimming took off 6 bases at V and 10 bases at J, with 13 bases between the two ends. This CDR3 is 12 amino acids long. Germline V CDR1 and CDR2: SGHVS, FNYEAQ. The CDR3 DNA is TGTGCCAGCAGTCAGAGGGCGGGGGAGCAGTTCTTC. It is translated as CASSQRAGEQFF. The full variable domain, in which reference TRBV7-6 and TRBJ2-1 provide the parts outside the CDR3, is GAGVSQSPRYKVTKRGQDVALRCDPISGHVSLYWYRQALGQGPEFLTYFNYEAQQDKSGLPNDRFSAERPEGSISTLTIQRTEQRDSAMYRCASSQRAGEQFFGPGTRLTVL.

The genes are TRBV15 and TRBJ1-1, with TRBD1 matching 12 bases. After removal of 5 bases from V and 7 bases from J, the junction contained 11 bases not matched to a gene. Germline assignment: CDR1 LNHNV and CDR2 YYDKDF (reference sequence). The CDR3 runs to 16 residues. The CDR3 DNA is TGTGCCACCAGCGGGTCTGAGGGACAGGGGGCGCTTGAAGCTTTCTTT. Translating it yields CATSGSEGQGALEAFF. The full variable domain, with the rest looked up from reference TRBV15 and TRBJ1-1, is DAMVIQNPRYQVTQFGKPVTLSCSQTLNHNVMYWYQQKSSQAPKLLFHYYDKDFNNEADTPDNFQSRRPNTSFCFLDIRSPGLGDTAMYLCATSGSEGQGALEAFFGQGTRLTVV.

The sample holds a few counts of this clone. CDR3 sequence reads: CASSLAGDYGYTF. In DNA, the CDR3 is TGTGCCAGCAGCTTAGCAGGGGACTATGGCTACACCTTC. J is TRBJ1-2 and V is TRBV7-9; a weak D match, TRBD1 (5 bases). V lost 0 bases and J 3 bases, leaving 5 bases between the germline ends. This CDR3 is built from 13 residues. Per germline, CDR1 SEHNR and CDR2 FQNEAQ (reference sequence). The full variable domain, its missing parts supplied by reference TRBV7-9 and TRBJ1-2, is DTGVSQNPRHKITKRGQNVTFRCDPISEHNRLYWYRQTLGQGPEFLTYFQNEAQLEKSRLLSDRFSAERPKGSFSTLEIQRTEQGDSAMYLCASSLAGDYGYTFGSGTRLTVV.

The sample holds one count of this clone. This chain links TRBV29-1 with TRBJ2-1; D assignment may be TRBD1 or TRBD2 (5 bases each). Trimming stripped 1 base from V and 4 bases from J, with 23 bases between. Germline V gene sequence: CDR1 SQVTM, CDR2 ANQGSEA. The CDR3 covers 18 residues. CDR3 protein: CSVEGHTGTTTEYNEQFF. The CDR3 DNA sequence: TGCAGCGTTGAAGGACACACCGGGACGACGACGGAATACAATGAGCAGTTCTTC.

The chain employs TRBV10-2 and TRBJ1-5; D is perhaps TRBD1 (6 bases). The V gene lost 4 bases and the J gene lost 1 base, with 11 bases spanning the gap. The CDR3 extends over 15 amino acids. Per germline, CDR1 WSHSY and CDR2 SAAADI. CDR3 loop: CASSVGGASNQPQHF. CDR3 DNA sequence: TGCGCCAGCAGTGTTGGGGGGGCAAGCAATCAGCCCCAGCATTTT.

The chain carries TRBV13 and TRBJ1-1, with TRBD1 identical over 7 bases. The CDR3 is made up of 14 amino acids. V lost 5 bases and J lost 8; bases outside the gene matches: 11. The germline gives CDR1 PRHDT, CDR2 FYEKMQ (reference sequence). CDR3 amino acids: CASSVGTVRREAFF. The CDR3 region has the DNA TGTGCCAGCAGCGTCGGGACAGTTCGAAGGGAAGCTTTCTTT.